Below are 15 T cell receptor beta chains sequenced from a single sample in a study of cytomegalovirus exposure and HLA in healthy donors. The study ran its PCR with 60 Vbeta and 13 Jbeta primers. The method was immunoSEQ multiplex PCR; TCRdb's version includes in-frame clones alone and lacks a portion of them. The data contain 110,000 or so clones, over 65% of them singletons. Sequencing input: PBMCs. These receptors originate from a female donor in good health and CMV-seronegative.

This chain uses TRBV7-9 with TRBJ2-7, with 9 bases matching TRBD2. V lost 5 bases to trimming and J lost 8 bases; unmatched junction nucleotides: 13. This CDR3 has 15 residues. Per the germline V gene, CDR1 is SEHNR and CDR2 is FQNEAQ (reference sequence). CDR3 loop: CASSRAGTSKGKQYF. DNA of the CDR3: TGTGCCAGCAGCCGCGCCGGGACTAGCAAGGGTAAGCAGTACTTC. The complete variable domain, with remaining parts taken from reference TRBV7-9 and TRBJ2-7, reads DTGVSQNPRHKITKRGQNVTFRCDPISEHNRLYWYRQTLGQGPEFLTYFQNEAQLEKSRLLSDRFSAERPKGSFSTLEIQRTEQGDSAMYLCASSRAGTSKGKQYFGPGTRLTVT.

This chain connects TRBV7-6 to TRBJ1-6, with TRBD1 matching 9 bases. Germline V gives CDR1 SGHVS, CDR2 FNYEAQ. The CDR3 spans 17 residues. Trimming removed 0 bases from V and 8 bases from J; junction bases left unmatched: 8. As DNA, the CDR3 is TGTGCCAGCAGCTTAGCCCCATTGACAGGGGGTTATTCACCCCTCCACTTT. Its protein product is CASSLAPLTGGYSPLHF.

This clone has only one observation. The chain couples TRBV7-9 to TRBJ1-1; D perhaps matches TRBD1 (5 bases). The CDR3 covers 12 residues. Germline values: CDR1 SEHNR, CDR2 FQNEAQ (reference sequence). The V and J ends lost 1 base and 8 bases respectively, with 8 bases between them. Here the CDR3 DNA reads TGTGCCAGCAGCTTAGGGCAGGGAGAAGCTTTCTTT. Residues: CASSLGQGEAFF.

The J gene is TRBJ2-7, the V gene TRBV19; 12 bases map to TRBD1. The trim removed 2 bases at V and 5 bases at J, leaving 7 bases unmatched. The V gene's germline CDR1 is LNHDA and CDR2 SQIVND (reference sequence). CDR3 size: 16 residues. The CDR3 here is CASSIRGQGAQDEQYF. The CDR3 DNA reads as TGTGCCAGTAGTATAAGGGGACAGGGGGCTCAGGACGAGCAGTACTTC.

The chain combines TRBV7-6 with TRBJ1-1; unclear D gene. V lost 0 bases to trimming and J lost 3 bases, with 8 bases between them. CDR1 is SGHVS and CDR2 is FNYEAQ in the germline V gene. This CDR3 comprises 14 residues. The CDR3 region has the DNA TGTGCCAGCAGCTTAGCGACCCAGGACACTGAAGCTTTCTTT. Residues: CASSLATQDTEAFF. Full variable domain (missing parts from reference TRBV7-6 and TRBJ1-1): GAGVSQSPRYKVTKRGQDVALRCDPISGHVSLYWYRQALGQGPEFLTYFNYEAQQDKSGLPNDRFSAERPEGSISTLTIQRTEQRDSAMYRCASSLATQDTEAFFGQGTRLTVV.

This chain links TRBV15 with TRBJ2-5; 7 bases agree with TRBD2. The DNA end lines up better with TRBJ2-7; the J call may be wrong. Germline V lookup: CDR1 LNHNV, CDR2 YYDKDF (reference sequence). This CDR3 has 15 amino acids. CDR3 region: CATSRDSGGIYEQYF. CDR3 sequence (DNA): TGTGCCACCAGCAGAGATTCGGGGGGAATCTACGAGCAGTACTTC.

This clone was found a few times. One junction end disagrees with the germline gene, perhaps due to a read error. The chain recombines TRBV2 with TRBJ1-3; 7 bases line up with TRBD1. Looked up from germline, CDR1 is SNHLY and CDR2 is FYNNEI. The CDR3 contains 14 residues. The DNA of the CDR3 is TGTGCCAGCAGTGATTGGACAGGTGGAGACACCATATATTTT. Residues: CASSDWTGGDTIYF.

V usage is TRBV7-6 and J usage is TRBJ2-7; 9 bases map to TRBD2. The CDR3 spans 15 residues. The V gene end was trimmed by 5 bases and the J gene end by 0 bases; junction bases not matched to a gene: 5. Germline CDR1 SGHVS, CDR2 FNYEAQ. The CDR3, as DNA: TGTGCCAGCAGCGAGTCTAGCGGGGCCTCCTACGAGCAGTACTTC. Its translation is CASSESSGASYEQYF.

This clone appeared a single time. The chain combines TRBV11-2 with TRBJ1-1; the D is unclear. V was cut by 1 base and J by 5 bases, with 14 bases left in between. The CDR3 runs 15 residues. The V gene's germline CDR1 is SGHAT and CDR2 FQNNGV. DNA for the CDR3: TGTGCCAGCAGCTTAGGCGTATTACCGGGGACTGAAGCTTTCTTT. This translates into CASSLGVLPGTEAFF.

The chain links TRBV19 to TRBJ2-5, with D possibly TRBD2 on 5 matching bases. Germline CDR1 and CDR2: LNHDA and SQIVND (reference sequence). This CDR3 has 17 amino acids. Trimming pared 3 bases from V and 0 bases from J, leaving 17 bases between. CDR3 region: CASSIGTGVGYQETQYF. In nucleotides, the CDR3 is TGTGCCAGTAGTATCGGTACCGGGGTAGGATACCAAGAGACCCAGTACTTC.

This chain uses TRBV5-6 with TRBJ1-1; tentatively, D is TRBD1 (5 bases). Per the germline V gene, CDR1 is SGHDT and CDR2 is YYEEEE. Deletions cut 0 bases from V and 3 bases from J, with 12 bases between. This CDR3 has 15 residues. CDR3 in DNA: TGTGCCAGCAGCTTGGTGAGTTGGGGCGACACTGAAGCTTTCTTT. Protein product: CASSLVSWGDTEAFF.

The chain couples TRBV6-5 to TRBJ2-7; 8 bases align to TRBD1. Germline V gene sequence: CDR1 MNHEY, CDR2 SVGAGI. The ends lost 6 bases at V and 6 bases at J; junction bases unmatched: 7. CDR3 size: 13 residues. For the CDR3, the DNA is TGTGCCAGCAGGGACAGGGCATTCGGCGAGCAGTACTTC. It codes for CASRDRAFGEQYF.

The chain carries TRBV4-1 and TRBJ1-6; possible D gene TRBD1, 6 bases. Germline V gene sequence: CDR1 MGHRA, CDR2 YSYEKL. The CDR3 totals 14 residues. The V end lost 2 bases, the J end lost 10 bases, and 12 bases lay between the germline ends. CDR3 sequence (DNA): TGCGCCAGCAGCCAACCAAGTCAGGGGTCACCCCTCCACTTT. Protein sequence: CASSQPSQGSPLHF.

This chain joins TRBV27 and TRBJ2-1, with a weak D call TRBD2 (5 bases). The V gene's germline CDR1 is MNHEY and CDR2 SMNVEV (reference sequence). The V end lost 10 bases, the J end lost 4 bases, and 8 bases lay between the germline ends. The CDR3 is made up of 11 amino acids. Here the CDR3 reads CATRGYNEQFF. CDR3 DNA sequence: TGTGCCACTCGGGGATACAATGAGCAGTTCTTC.

The chain links TRBV5-1 to TRBJ2-7, with a possible D match to TRBD1 (6 bases). V was shortened by 1 base and J by 6 bases, with 14 bases between the two germline ends. Germline lookup yields CDR1 SGHRS and CDR2 YFSETQ. The CDR3 loop spans 14 amino acids. The CDR3 loop is CASSLRQATSEQYF. In DNA, the CDR3 is TGCGCCAGCAGCTTGAGACAGGCCACGAGCGAGCAGTACTTC.